Listed here are 6 T cell receptor beta chains from one sample, sequenced in a study of cytomegalovirus exposure and HLA in healthy donors. The PCR was carried out with 60 Vbeta primers and 13 Jbeta primers. Repertoires were generated with immunoSEQ multiplex PCR, while TCRdb's copy carries only in-frame clones and drops some. Its table lists under 35,000 clones. Sequencing was done on a sample of PBMCs. These receptors came from a man aged 30-40 years in good health and CMV-seronegative.

The chain combines TRBV28 with TRBJ2-7; TRBD1 matches at 7 bases. Germline V CDR1 and CDR2: MDHEN, SYDVKM. J gave up 6 bases and V 8 bases, and 7 bases lay outside the gene matches. This CDR3 contains 12 residues. The CDR3 DNA is TGTGCCAGCGGGGACAGTCGGCTCGAGCAGTACTTC. The encoded protein is CASGDSRLEQYF.

This chain links TRBV19 with TRBJ1-2, with D possibly matching TRBD1 (5 bases). Germline values: CDR1 LNHDA, CDR2 SQIVND (reference sequence). The CDR3 totals 13 residues. V dropped 0 bases and J dropped 4 bases, with 6 bases sitting between them. The CDR3 here is CASSIEGVYGYTF. CDR3 in DNA: TGTGCCAGTAGTATAGAAGGGGTCTATGGCTACACCTTC.

The rearrangement uses TRBV6-5 and TRBJ1-1; D is perhaps TRBD1 (6 bases). The CDR3 is 14 residues long. CDR1 and CDR2 (germline): MNHEY, SVGAGI. V was clipped by 6 bases and J by 7 bases, with 18 bases between them. The CDR3 DNA reads TGTGCCAGCAGACCCCCGACAGGTCCACTTGAAGCTTTCTTT. This encodes CASRPPTGPLEAFF.

This sequence joins TRBV25-1 and TRBJ2-2; a weak D match, TRBD1 (6 bases). The CDR3 extends over 16 amino acids. Germline-derived CDR1 and CDR2 are MGHDK and SYGVNS. The V end was cut by 2 bases, the J end by 4 bases, with 14 bases between. The CDR3 sequence: CASSETGTYSTGELFF. CDR3 bases: TGTGCCAGCAGTGAAACCGGGACATACTCCACCGGGGAGCTGTTTTTT.

Concerning this clone itself: At one end, the junction sequence differs from germline, possibly due to a read error. V usage is TRBV7-7 and J usage is TRBJ2-2; D is unclear. Per germline, CDR1 SSHAT and CDR2 FNYEAQ (reference sequence). The CDR3 contains 15 residues. The CDR3 sequence is CASSLGSSNTGELFF. In nucleotides, the CDR3 is TGTGCTAGCAGCTTAGGTAGCTCGAACACCGGGGAGCTGTTTTTT.

This chain's CDR3 is CASSPGTPMNTEAFF. CDR3 DNA sequence: TGCGCCAGCAGCCCGGGGACACCCATGAACACTGAAGCTTTCTTT. The chain carries TRBV5-1 and TRBJ1-1, with D possibly matching TRBD1 (6 bases). The length of the CDR3 is 15 residues. Germline V lookup: CDR1 SGHRS, CDR2 YFSETQ. The V and J ends lost 4 bases and 0 bases respectively, with 13 bases between them.